A selection of T cell receptor beta chains follows, all from one sample in a study of blood T cells in healthy people across ages. TCRdb redid the calling of the 5' RACE reads with MiXCR, one entry per CDR3 protein. The profile shows about 580,000 distinct CDR3 sequences, roughly 43% of them singletons. Sequenced input: blood. These receptors all stem from an elderly man in good health. The CDR3 runs from the conserved cysteine through the conserved F or W. D genes are given only for firm matches. The size field is filled for only some rows; it gives once, few, many or a size class.

V gene: TRBV9
J gene: TRBJ2-1
D gene: TRBD2
clone size: -
CDR3 protein: CASSPRTGLGLAGGRNEQFF
CDR3 DNA: TGTGCCAGCAGCCCACGGACAGGTCTCGGACTAGCGGGAGGGCGCAATGAGCAGTTCTTC

V gene: TRBV4-3
J gene: TRBJ2-3
D gene: -
clone size: -
CDR3 protein: CASSSSGGGAYTDTQYF
CDR3 DNA: TGCGCCAGCAGCTCCTCAGGGGGGGGGGCGTACACAGATACGCAGTATTTT

V gene: TRBV29-1
J gene: TRBJ1-1
D gene: -
clone size: -
CDR3 protein: CSVVGKIKNEAFF
CDR3 DNA: TGCAGCGTCGTGGGAAAAATTAAGAATGAAGCTTTCTTT

V gene: TRBV20-1
J gene: TRBJ2-7
D gene: -
clone size: -
CDR3 protein: CSARDGVISYEQYF
CDR3 DNA: TGCAGTGCTAGAGATGGGGTCATCTCCTACGAGCAGTACTTC

V gene: TRBV12-3/TRBV12-4
J gene: TRBJ1-6
D gene: -
clone size: few
CDR3 protein: CASSFSPGLKAPLHF
CDR3 DNA: TGTGCCAGCAGTTTCTCGCCAGGGTTGAAAGCACCCCTCCACTTT

V gene: TRBV20-1
J gene: TRBJ2-7
D gene: TRBD1
clone size: few
CDR3 protein: CSARIGRGRFNEQYF
CDR3 DNA: TGCAGTGCTAGAATTGGCAGGGGGAGATTCAACGAGCAGTACTTC

V gene: TRBV7-9
J gene: TRBJ1-1
D gene: -
clone size: few
CDR3 protein: CASSSAALNTEAFF
CDR3 DNA: TGTGCCAGCAGCTCGGCGGCGCTGAACACTGAAGCTTTCTTT

V gene: TRBV9
J gene: TRBJ2-3
D gene: -
clone size: -
CDR3 protein: CASSVWGADTQYF
CDR3 DNA: TGTGCCAGCAGCGTATGGGGGGCAGATACGCAGTATTTT

V gene: TRBV20-1
J gene: TRBJ2-5
D gene: -
clone size: -
CDR3 protein: CSARGQAETQYF
CDR3 DNA: TGCAGTGCTAGAGGGCAGGCTGAGACCCAGTACTTC

V gene: TRBV5-1
J gene: TRBJ2-2
D gene: -
clone size: -
CDR3 protein: CASSPGGRQSTGELFF
CDR3 DNA: TGCGCCAGCAGCCCAGGAGGGAGACAGAGCACCGGGGAGCTGTTTTTT

V gene: TRBV6-5
J gene: TRBJ1-1
D gene: TRBD1
clone size: -
CDR3 protein: CASSRTGFLTAEAFF
CDR3 DNA: TGTGCCAGCAGTCGGACAGGGTTTTTGACGGCTGAAGCTTTCTTT

V gene: TRBV12-3/TRBV12-4
J gene: TRBJ2-3
D gene: TRBD2
clone size: many
CDR3 protein: CASSFWGTSGHTDTQYF
CDR3 DNA: TGTGCCAGCAGTTTTTGGGGGACTAGCGGGCACACGGATACGCAGTATTTT

V gene: TRBV6-6
J gene: TRBJ1-2
D gene: -
clone size: many
CDR3 protein: CASSYGPGRRYNYGYTF
CDR3 DNA: TGTGCCAGCAGTTACGGACCCGGCAGACGCTATAACTATGGCTACACCTTC

V gene: TRBV7-2
J gene: TRBJ1-2
D gene: TRBD1
clone size: many
CDR3 protein: CASSPGQGYGYTF
CDR3 DNA: TGTGCCAGCAGCCCGGGACAGGGCTATGGCTACACCTTC

V gene: TRBV20-1
J gene: TRBJ1-1
D gene: -
clone size: many
CDR3 protein: CSAQTGRTEAFF
CDR3 DNA: TGCAGTGCCCAGACGGGTAGGACTGAAGCTTTCTTT

V gene: TRBV12-3/TRBV12-4
J gene: TRBJ2-3
D gene: -
clone size: -
CDR3 protein: CASSLGRGAGKSTDTQYF
CDR3 DNA: TGTGCCAGCAGTTTAGGCCGGGGGGCGGGGAAAAGCACAGATACGCAGTATTTT

V gene: TRBV12-3/TRBV12-4
J gene: TRBJ2-1
D gene: TRBD2
clone size: few
CDR3 protein: CATKAGGPHNEQFF
CDR3 DNA: TGTGCCACCAAAGCGGGAGGGCCACACAATGAGCAGTTCTTC

V gene: TRBV12-3/TRBV12-4
J gene: TRBJ2-2
D gene: -
clone size: few
CDR3 protein: CASSFDRPAGELFF
CDR3 DNA: TGTGCCAGCAGTTTTGACAGACCCGCCGGGGAGCTGTTTTTT

V gene: TRBV20-1
J gene: TRBJ2-7
D gene: -
clone size: few
CDR3 protein: CSASRLGASYEQYF
CDR3 DNA: TGCAGTGCTAGCCGTCTGGGGGCCTCTTACGAGCAGTACTTC

V gene: TRBV20-1
J gene: TRBJ1-1
D gene: -
clone size: -
CDR3 protein: CSAYRDSLGRAFF
CDR3 DNA: TGCAGTGCTTACCGGGACTCCCTCGGACGGGCTTTCTTT

V gene: TRBV7-9
J gene: TRBJ2-7
D gene: -
clone size: -
CDR3 protein: CASTPLGPISYEQYF
CDR3 DNA: TGTGCCAGCACTCCTCTGGGACCGATCTCCTACGAGCAGTACTTC

V gene: TRBV20-1
J gene: TRBJ1-1
D gene: TRBD1
clone size: few
CDR3 protein: CSARSGTGGTNTEAFF
CDR3 DNA: TGCAGTGCTAGATCCGGGACAGGGGGCACGAACACTGAAGCTTTCTTT

V gene: TRBV7-2
J gene: TRBJ2-4
D gene: TRBD2
clone size: -
CDR3 protein: CASSLEGSGKMSQYF
CDR3 DNA: TGTGCCAGCAGCTTAGAAGGTAGCGGGAAGATGAGCCAGTACTTC

V gene: TRBV7-2
J gene: TRBJ2-3
D gene: -
clone size: -
CDR3 protein: CASSLTPVGTDTQYF
CDR3 DNA: TGTGCCAGCAGCTTAACCCCAGTCGGCACAGATACGCAGTATTTT

V gene: TRBV29-1
J gene: TRBJ1-1
D gene: -
clone size: -
CDR3 protein: CSVASIVGAEAFF
CDR3 DNA: TGCAGCGTAGCATCAATTGTGGGGGCTGAAGCTTTCTTT

V gene: TRBV7-2
J gene: TRBJ2-3
D gene: -
clone size: -
CDR3 protein: CTSSLELLTDTQYF
CDR3 DNA: TGTACCAGCAGCTTAGAGCTACTCACAGATACGCAGTATTTT

V gene: TRBV7-9
J gene: TRBJ2-7
D gene: -
clone size: -
CDR3 protein: CASSLLGSSYEQYF
CDR3 DNA: TGTGCCAGCAGCTTATTGGGCAGTTCCTACGAGCAGTACTTC

V gene: TRBV7-2
J gene: TRBJ2-5
D gene: -
clone size: -
CDR3 protein: CASMDLGETQYF
CDR3 DNA: TGTGCCAGCATGGACCTGGGGGAGACCCAGTACTTC